The clone carrying this T cell receptor beta chain appeared once. Its target is not known. The record originates from a study of T cell responses to AZD1222 COVID-19 vaccine. Study-wide results and limits: Most donors were white British, females outnumbered males, and clonal diversity was possibly underestimated.

Clones were read by immunoSEQ multiplex PCR, and TCRdb kept only the in-frame ones, dropping some. The data contain about 100,000 clones, roughly 89% of them singletons. Trimming left V 6 bases short and J 2 bases short, with 11 bases between. The CDR3 totals 14 residues. Germline CDR1 is SNHLY and CDR2 is FYNNEI. The chain couples TRBV2 to TRBJ1-5, with D perhaps matching TRBD1 (5 bases). This receptor was taken from an adult in good health. The sample consisted of peripheral blood, taken on day 0 of AZD1222 vaccination. This chain's CDR3 is CASSPQGGNQPQHF. The CDR3, as DNA: TGTGCCAGCAGCCCCCAGGGAGGCAATCAGCCCCAGCATTTT.